A selection of T cell receptor beta chains follows, all from one sample in a study of human T cells and chemical hapten exposure. MiXCR was run by TCRdb on the RACE reads, yielding one entry per CDR3 protein. The repertoire holds tens of thousands of distinct CDR3 sequences, with over 8% as singletons. The material sequenced was whole blood, taken in connection with sensitization to the hapten diphenylcyclopropenone (DPC). The receptors stem from a woman between 40 and 55 years old with alopecia areata. Some clones in this sample may be carry-over from other donors' samples. Each CDR3 is given with its conserved first and last residue. The D gene is left open where the match is weak. Only some rows state a clone size, as once, few, many or a class for expanded clones.

CASSPSPASGQETQYF	TGCGCCAGCAGCCCATCTCCGGCTAGCGGGCAAGAGACCCAGTACTTC	TRBD2	TRBV4-1	TRBJ2-5	many	16
CASSPLEGQGYTF	TGTGCCAGCAGCCCCCTGGAGGGGCAAGGCTACACCTTC	NA	TRBV4-2	TRBJ1-2	NA	13
CSAREWGPTEAFF	TGCAGTGCTAGAGAATGGGGACCCACTGAAGCTTTCTTT	NA	TRBV20-1	TRBJ1-1	many	13
CASSPGGLTGENGYTF	TGTGCCAGCTCACCCGGGGGACTGACAGGGGAGAATGGCTACACCTTC	TRBD1	TRBV18	TRBJ1-2	NA	16
CASSLTRRDTQYF	TGTGCCAGCAGCTTGACTCGACGAGATACGCAGTATTTT	NA	TRBV5-6	TRBJ2-3	many	13
CASSLSGEQFF	TGTGCCAGCAGCTTGTCAGGAGAGCAGTTCTTC	NA	TRBV5-6	TRBJ2-1	NA	11
CASSVVGEADTQYF	TGTGCCAGCAGCGTAGTAGGGGAGGCAGATACGCAGTATTTT	NA	TRBV9	TRBJ2-3	few	14
CASKVGGGQNFEAFF	TGCGCCAGCAAAGTTGGCGGGGGACAGAATTTTGAAGCTTTCTTT	TRBD1	TRBV5-1	TRBJ1-1	few	15
CSGLAGQETQYF	TGCAGTGGTCTGGCGGGGCAAGAGACCCAGTACTTC	NA	TRBV20-1	TRBJ2-5	few	12
CASSYIAGSSYEQYF	TGTGCCAGCAGTTACATAGCGGGTAGCTCCTACGAGCAGTACTTC	TRBD2	TRBV6-5	TRBJ2-7	NA	15
CASTPNADGETQYF	TGTGCCAGCACCCCCAACGCGGACGGAGAGACCCAGTACTTC	NA	TRBV2	TRBJ2-5	many	14
CSTGEGNTIYF	TGCAGCACCGGAGAAGGAAACACCATATATTTT	NA	TRBV29-1	TRBJ1-3	NA	11
CASSFQEVNRAYEQYF	TGCGCCAGCAGTTTCCAAGAGGTAAACAGGGCCTACGAGCAGTACTTC	NA	TRBV4-1	TRBJ2-7	NA	16
CATRLVRDTGELFF	TGTGCCACTCGTCTCGTGAGGGACACCGGGGAGCTGTTTTTT	NA	TRBV15	TRBJ2-2	NA	14
CASSRGLTAYEQYF	TGTGCCAGCAGCCGGGGCCTCACAGCCTACGAGCAGTACTTC	NA	TRBV7-8	TRBJ2-7	many	14
CASSYNTPSGTEAFF	TGTGCCAGCAGTTACAATACACCCTCGGGGACTGAAGCTTTCTTT	NA	TRBV6-2/TRBV6-3	TRBJ1-1	many	15
CASSYTGEAKNIQYF	TGTGCCAGCAGTTATACAGGGGAAGCCAAAAACATTCAGTACTTC	TRBD1	TRBV7-2	TRBJ2-4	few	15
CASSSGGLAVFF	TGTGCCAGCAGCTCCGGGGGACTAGCGGTTTTCTTC	TRBD2	TRBV7-9	TRBJ2-7	many	12
CSVATGANQPQHF	TGCAGCGTTGCGACAGGGGCCAATCAGCCCCAGCATTTT	TRBD1	TRBV29-1	TRBJ1-5	NA	13
CVSSRRGASTDTQYF	TGTGTCAGCAGCCGCAGGGGGGCTAGCACAGATACGCAGTATTTT	NA	TRBV11-2	TRBJ2-3	few	15
CASSLTGSVTEAFF	TGTGCCAGCAGCTTGACGGGGTCCGTCACTGAAGCTTTCTTT	NA	TRBV7-3	TRBJ1-1	many	14
CASSLGTGTYEQYF	TGCGCCAGCAGCTTAGGTACAGGAACCTACGAGCAGTACTTC	NA	TRBV5-1	TRBJ2-7	many	14
CASCRLAGENYEQYF	TGTGCCAGCTGCCGACTAGCGGGGGAGAATTACGAGCAGTACTTC	TRBD2	TRBV11-1	TRBJ2-7	few	15
CSAPGAGGLYEQYF	TGCAGTGCTCCGGGAGCGGGGGGGCTATACGAGCAGTACTTC	TRBD2	TRBV20-1	TRBJ2-7	few	14
CASSLHRTGANTGELFF	TGTGCCAGCAGCCTCCATCGGACAGGGGCTAACACCGGGGAGCTGTTTTTT	TRBD1	TRBV6-2/TRBV6-3	TRBJ2-2	few	17
CASSLELGRTEAFF	TGTGCCAGCAGCTTGGAGCTGGGCCGGACTGAAGCTTTCTTT	NA	TRBV5-8	TRBJ1-1	many	14
CASSVGSGGTEAFF	TGTGCCAGCAGCGTAGGGTCAGGGGGCACTGAAGCTTTCTTT	TRBD1	TRBV9	TRBJ1-1	few	14
CASSSGQGARGTEAFF	TGCGCCAGCAGCTCGGGACAGGGGGCGCGTGGCACTGAAGCTTTCTTT	TRBD1	TRBV5-1	TRBJ1-1	few	16
CASSLVGGHISYNEQFF	TGTGCCAGCAGCTTAGTCGGGGGGCACATATCCTACAATGAGCAGTTCTTC	NA	TRBV7-6	TRBJ2-1	many	17
CSARGIGLGINTGELFF	TGCAGTGCCAGGGGCATCGGTTTGGGGATCAACACCGGGGAGCTGTTTTTT	NA	TRBV20-1	TRBJ2-2	once	17
CASSLGERGYEQYF	TGCGCCAGCAGCCTTGGTGAGCGGGGGTACGAGCAGTACTTC	TRBD2	TRBV4-1	TRBJ2-7	NA	14
CASSFGKITNTEELFF	TGTGCCAGCAGCTTTGGGAAGATCACGAACACCGAGGAGCTGTTTTTT	NA	TRBV5-4	TRBJ2-2	NA	16
CASSLWEDTEAFF	TGTGCCAGCAGCTTATGGGAGGACACTGAAGCTTTCTTT	NA	TRBV7-9	TRBJ1-1	many	13
CASSLSGHSNYGYTF	TGTGCCAGCAGTCTATCGGGACACTCGAACTATGGCTACACCTTC	NA	TRBV12-3/TRBV12-4	TRBJ1-2	NA	15
CATSDPISTDTQYF	TGTGCCACCAGTGATCCCATTAGCACAGATACGCAGTATTTT	NA	TRBV24-1	TRBJ2-3	few	14
CASRLYTLGAGTNTEAFF	TGTGCCAGCAGACTCTACACCCTGGGAGCGGGGACGAACACTGAAGCTTTCTTT	NA	TRBV12-3/TRBV12-4	TRBJ1-1	few	18
CATSRDSSDTLNSPLHF	TGTGCCACCAGCAGAGATTCGTCGGACACCTTGAATTCACCCCTCCACTTT	NA	TRBV15	TRBJ1-6	few	17
CATRDGFQETQYF	TGTGCCACCAGGGACGGATTCCAAGAGACCCAGTACTTC	NA	TRBV24-1	TRBJ2-5	many	13
CSARVDRGRETQYF	TGCAGTGCTAGAGTGGACAGGGGGCGTGAGACCCAGTACTTC	TRBD1	TRBV20-1	TRBJ2-5	many	14
CASRARVEETQYF	TGTGCCAGCAGAGCTAGGGTCGAAGAGACCCAGTACTTC	NA	TRBV12-3/TRBV12-4	TRBJ2-5	NA	13
CASSLRTEGYEQYF	TGCGCCAGCAGCCTACGTACCGAGGGCTACGAGCAGTACTTC	NA	TRBV4-1	TRBJ2-7	many	14
CASSPRQPEAMSGANVLTF	TGTGCCAGCAGCCCGAGACAGCCTGAGGCAATGTCTGGGGCCAACGTCCTGACTTTC	NA	TRBV7-2	TRBJ2-6	few	19
CASSQGVSPLHF	TGCGCCAGCAGCCAAGGGGTTTCACCCCTCCACTTT	NA	TRBV4-1	TRBJ1-6	NA	12
CASSRAGGPNEQFF	TGTGCCAGCAGCCGCGCGGGGGGGCCGAATGAGCAGTTCTTC	TRBD2	TRBV3-1	TRBJ2-1	many	14
CASTPSSETGNSMGQETQYF	TGTGCCAGCACCCCAAGCTCTGAGACAGGGAATAGTATGGGTCAAGAGACCCAGTACTTC	TRBD1	TRBV11-2	TRBJ2-5	few	20
CASSLAQGAGYTF	TGCGCCAGCAGCTTGGCGCAGGGGGCTGGCTACACCTTC	TRBD1	TRBV5-1	TRBJ1-2	many	13
CASSPYSGGLREQYF	TGTGCCAGCAGCCCATATAGCGGGGGCTTGAGGGAGCAGTACTTC	TRBD2	TRBV7-2	TRBJ2-7	NA	15
CSARVTMPLEGGPTEQFF	TGCAGTGCTAGAGTTACAATGCCCCTCGAGGGGGGGCCGACTGAGCAGTTCTTC	NA	TRBV20-1	TRBJ2-1	few	18
CARSAFLSSGNTIYF	TGTGCCAGAAGTGCCTTTTTGTCCTCTGGAAACACCATATATTTT	NA	TRBV5-3	TRBJ1-3	many	15
CASSGTGTSILSTDTQYF	TGTGCCAGCAGTGGGACAGGGACTTCCATCCTAAGCACAGATACGCAGTATTTT	TRBD1	TRBV25-1	TRBJ2-3	few	18
CASRDRGRRETQYF	TGTGCCAGTAGGGACAGGGGGCGGAGAGAGACCCAGTACTTC	TRBD1	TRBV19	TRBJ2-5	many	14
CASSPRVAGLGNEQFF	TGTGCCAGCAGCCCGAGGGTAGCGGGGTTAGGCAATGAGCAGTTCTTC	TRBD2	TRBV9	TRBJ2-1	few	16
CASRDNYGYTF	TGTGCCAGTCGGGACAACTATGGCTACACCTTC	NA	TRBV19	TRBJ1-2	few	11
CASSLGRPFYGYTF	TGTGCCAGCAGTTTAGGGCGCCCCTTCTATGGCTACACCTTC	NA	TRBV12-3/TRBV12-4	TRBJ1-2	NA	14
CASCTNTEAFF	TGTGCCAGTTGTACGAACACTGAAGCTTTCTTT	NA	TRBV28	TRBJ1-1	few	11
CASSRAQEDTEAFF	TGTGCCAGCAGCCGGGCGCAGGAAGACACTGAAGCTTTCTTT	NA	TRBV7-9	TRBJ1-1	few	14
CACGPSSYEQYF	TGTGCCTGCGGGCCGTCCTCCTACGAGCAGTACTTC	NA	TRBV11-2	TRBJ2-7	NA	12